These 7 T cell receptor beta chains were sequenced from one sample in a study of CD8 T cells in Susac syndrome (dated 2019 in TCRdb). Libraries were prepared through the immunoSEQ multiplex PCR assay. RNA was extracted using the RNeasy kit, and about 0.5 to 1 microgram was reverse transcribed with random hexamers. The public reads were reanalyzed by TCRdb: fastp trimming at Q25, MiXCR alignment, in-frame beta chains only. Merged by CDR3 protein, the rows form single entries marked with the most common genes and DNA. This sample holds 80,000 or so distinct CDR3 sequences; about 93% were observed only once. The top ten clonotypes cover 0.52% of the sample. The sample comprised CD4+ T cells from PBMCs. The receptors originated from a human donor with Susac syndrome.

The V call is TRBV3-1, the J call TRBJ1-1; 7 positions match TRBD1. This CDR3 is 14 amino acids long. J was trimmed by 3 bases and V by 6 bases; bases with no gene match: 7. Per the germline V gene, CDR1 is LGHDT and CDR2 is YNNKEL (reference sequence). CDR3: CASSPRGRYTEAFF. As DNA, the CDR3 is TGTGCCAGCAGTCCAAGGGGGCGGTACACTGAAGCTTTCTTT.

Here the CDR3 DNA reads TGTGCCAGCAACCAAGGGGGCGCCTCCTACAATGAGCAGTTCTTC. This encodes CASNQGGASYNEQFF. The chain carries TRBV9 and TRBJ2-1; 7 positions agree with TRBD1. The CDR3 totals 15 residues. Per the germline V gene, CDR1 is SGDLS and CDR2 is YYNGEE. V gave up 6 bases and J gave up 0 bases; unmatched junction bases: 6.

The V call is TRBV9, the J call TRBJ1-1, with D perhaps matching TRBD1 (5 bases). Trimming took 3 bases from V and 0 from J, leaving 9 bases between them. Per the germline V gene, CDR1 is SGDLS and CDR2 is YYNGEE. CDR3 length: 14 residues. CDR3 residues: CASSAGHLNTEAFF. The CDR3 nucleotides read TGTGCCAGCAGCGCCGGACACTTGAACACTGAAGCTTTCTTT.

This clonotype has just one count. This chain joins TRBV4-2 and TRBJ2-1, with 9 nucleotides matching TRBD2. The J segment lost 4 bases and the V segment lost 1 base, leaving 5 bases of the junction unmatched. The CDR3 has 16 residues. Looked up from germline, CDR1 is LGHNA and CDR2 is YNFKEQ. CDR3 in amino acids: CASSQGGAGGYNEQFF. The CDR3, as DNA: TGTGCCAGCAGCCAAGGAGGAGCGGGGGGTTACAATGAGCAGTTCTTC.

The V and J genes are TRBV29-1 and TRBJ1-1, with D perhaps matching TRBD1 (5 bases). The CDR3 is 12 residues long. With 4 bases removed from V and 4 bases from J, the gap between germline ends came to 10 bases. CDR1 is SQVTM, CDR2 ANQGSEA, per germline. For the CDR3, the DNA is TGCAGCGTTGTACGAGGGGCCACTGAAGCTTTCTTT. It codes for CSVVRGATEAFF.

The rearrangement joins TRBV20-1 to TRBJ2-7, with D perhaps matching TRBD1 or TRBD2 (5 bases each). CDR1 and CDR2 from the germline V gene are DFQATT and SNEGSKA (reference sequence). The CDR3 totals 15 residues. V was trimmed by 6 bases and J by 1 base, leaving 19 bases between them. CDR3: CSAQNPDGGSYEQYF. CDR3 bases: TGCAGTGCACAAAACCCGGATGGGGGTTCCTACGAGCAGTACTTC.

The chain uses TRBV18 and TRBJ2-3, with D uncertain. The germline V gene encodes CDR1 KGHSH and CDR2 LQKENI. Trimming stripped 2 bases from V and 6 bases from J, with 3 bases between. This CDR3 spans 11 amino acids. The CDR3 sequence is CASSPDDTQYF. CDR3 DNA sequence: TGTGCCAGCTCACCAGATGATACGCAGTATTTT.